A single sample is the source of the 29 T cell receptor beta chains below, sequenced in a study of blood T cell repertoires in COVID-19. Libraries were prepared by immunoSEQ multiplex PCR; TCRdb keeps only in-frame clonotypes and omits some of them. The sample carries fewer than 200,000 clones, around 82% recorded once. The sample consisted of PBMCs or T cells enriched from blood (not recorded which). The receptors shown here come from a woman aged 55-70 years with acute COVID-19.

The chain has TRBV23-1 and TRBJ1-3, with TRBD1 matching 8 bases. TRBV23-1 is identified as an open reading frame with a role that is uncertain. J lost 3 bases, V lost 0 bases, and 13 bases had no gene match. The CDR3 runs to 19 residues. The CDR3 DNA reads TGCGCCAGCAGTCAATCGGACGGCGAGCAGGGGGCGAGTGGAAACACCATATATTTT. It yields the protein CASSQSDGEQGASGNTIYF.

The V gene is TRBV18, the J gene TRBJ2-3, with D perhaps matching TRBD2 (5 bases). V was pared by 2 bases and J by 4 bases, with 19 bases between. CDR1 is KGHSH and CDR2 is LQKENI in the germline V gene. The CDR3 is 17 residues long. The CDR3 DNA reads TGTGCCAGCTCACCAGACCCTAGCCCACTTAGAGCAGATACGCAGTATTTT. Its translation: CASSPDPSPLRADTQYF. Based on the CDR3 plus reference TRBV18 and TRBJ2-3, the full variable domain is NAGVMQNPRHLVRRRGQEARLRCSPMKGHSHVYWYRQLPEEGLKFMVYLQKENIIDESGMPKERFSAEFPKEGPSILRIQQVVRGDSAAYFCASSPDPSPLRADTQYFGPGTRLTVL.

V gene TRBV9 combines with J gene TRBJ1-1; no firm D call. CDR3 length equals 15 residues. V was trimmed by 4 bases and J by 2 bases, leaving 15 bases between them. The V gene's germline CDR1 is SGDLS and CDR2 YYNGEE. The DNA of the CDR3 is TGTGCCAGCAGCCCCCGGTTGGGCGCAAACACTGAAGCTTTCTTT. It encodes CASSPRLGANTEAFF.

This chain links TRBV4-2 with TRBJ2-2; no clear D. In germline, CDR1 is LGHNA, CDR2 YNFKEQ. The CDR3 totals 18 residues. The ends were cut back, 0 bases at V and 0 bases at J, with 14 bases in the middle. CDR3 sequence (DNA): TGTGCCAGCAGCCAAGATTTACTATACCTCGCGAACACCGGGGAGCTGTTTTTT. Translating it yields CASSQDLLYLANTGELFF.

The chain employs TRBV7-8 and TRBJ2-7, with D tentatively TRBD1 (6 bases). This CDR3 is 14 amino acids long. V was trimmed by 3 bases and J by 2 bases, leaving 11 bases between them. Germline CDR1 SGHVS, CDR2 FQNEAQ. The CDR3 DNA reads TGTGCCAGCAGCTTTGGGCCAGGGGCCTACGAGCAGTACGTC. This sequence encodes CASSFGPGAYEQYV.

V is TRBV27 and J is TRBJ2-7; 7 nucleotides match TRBD1. CDR3 length equals 14 residues. V gave up 6 bases and J gave up 5 bases; unmatched junction bases: 10. Germline lookup yields CDR1 MNHEY and CDR2 SMNVEV (reference sequence). CDR3 in amino acids: CASSQRHRGHEQYF. The CDR3 coding sequence is TGTGCCAGCAGCCAACGACACAGGGGCCACGAGCAGTACTTC.

The rearrangement uses TRBV5-1 and TRBJ1-1; D is perhaps TRBD1 (6 bases). Germline CDR1 and CDR2: SGHRS and YFSETQ. The CDR3 loop spans 16 amino acids. V lost 4 bases to trimming and J lost 0 bases, with 16 bases between them. CDR3 DNA: TGCGCCAGCAGCCCCCTCCGGGGGGGCATGAACACTGAAGCTTTCTTT. Its translation is CASSPLRGGMNTEAFF.

The V call is TRBV6-5, the J call TRBJ1-2; TRBD1 might be the D (5 bases). The CDR3 covers 15 residues. The germline V gene has CDR1 MNHEY and CDR2 SVGAGI. Deletions cut 7 bases from V and 4 bases from J, with 19 bases between. CDR3 region: CASTRGSVSTYGYTF. The CDR3 coding sequence is TGTGCCAGCACAAGGGGTTCCGTGTCTACCTATGGCTACACCTTC.

This CDR3 reads CASRETVSGNTIYF. The DNA for the CDR3 is TGTGCCAGCAGAGAGACAGTCTCTGGAAACACCATATATTTT. The chain carries TRBV27 and TRBJ1-3; D is possibly TRBD1 (5 bases). V was cut by 6 bases and J by 0 bases, with 9 bases left in between. This CDR3 comprises 14 residues. Germline assignment: CDR1 MNHEY and CDR2 SMNVEV (reference sequence).

DNA for the CDR3: TGTGCCAGCAGTTCGGACAGATCCCTACCCTATGGCTACACCTTC. This sequence encodes CASSSDRSLPYGYTF. J is TRBJ1-2 and V is TRBV2; maybe TRBD1 (6 bases). Between the trimmed V and J ends, which lost 5 bases and 4 bases, there was a span of 17 bases. Germline CDR1 SNHLY, CDR2 FYNNEI. This CDR3 has 15 amino acids.

This clone was seen ten or more times. The chain links TRBV7-9 to TRBJ2-7; the match to TRBD1 covers 8 bases. This CDR3 has 16 residues. With 5 bases clipped from V and 3 bases from J, the junction kept 12 bases outside the gene matches. CDR1 is SEHNR and CDR2 is FQNEAQ in the germline V gene (reference sequence). CDR3 region: CASSLPRDRIIYEQYF. The DNA of the CDR3 is TGTGCCAGCAGCCTTCCCAGGGACAGGATAATCTACGAGCAGTACTTC.

The genes are TRBV24-1 and TRBJ2-1, with a weak D call TRBD2 (6 bases). The CDR3 consists of 13 residues. CDR1 and CDR2 from the germline V gene are KGHDR and SFDVKD. Trimming removed 0 bases from V and 8 bases from J, with 7 bases in between. The CDR3 loop is CATSDLGEDEQFF. The CDR3 DNA is TGTGCCACCAGTGATTTGGGGGAGGATGAGCAGTTCTTC.

The chain carries TRBV18 and TRBJ2-1, with 7 bases lining up with TRBD2. J gave up 6 bases and V 3 bases, and 8 bases lay outside the gene matches. CDR1 and CDR2 from the germline V gene are KGHSH and LQKENI. CDR3 length equals 15 residues. The CDR3 nucleotides are TGTGCCAGCTCACCCCTCGGACTAGTCGGCAATGAGCAGTTCTTC. Translated: CASSPLGLVGNEQFF.

CDR3 sequence (DNA): TGTGCCACCGAGAGACAGCCCGCCTACGAGCAGTACGTC. This sequence encodes CATERQPAYEQYV. The chain carries TRBV13 and TRBJ2-7, with TRBD1 as a possible D gene (5 bases). The ends were cut back, 10 bases at V and 2 bases at J, with 15 bases in the middle. The germline V gene encodes CDR1 PRHDT and CDR2 FYEKMQ (reference sequence). The CDR3 is made up of 13 amino acids.

This clone was counted once. This chain links TRBV28 with TRBJ1-3, with 9 positions matching TRBD1. Trimming at V came to 6 bases and at J to 3 bases, leaving 9 bases not matched to a gene. Germline CDR1 is MDHEN and CDR2 is SYDVKM. The CDR3 loop spans 16 amino acids. DNA for the CDR3: TGTGCCAGCAGCCCTTCAGGGACAGGGCTTGGAAACACCATATATTTT. This codes for CASSPSGTGLGNTIYF.

This chain joins TRBV7-2 and TRBJ2-1; the D gene is possibly TRBD2 (5 bases). The V gene's germline CDR1 is SGHTA and CDR2 FQGNSA. V was shortened by 2 bases and J by 16 bases, with 21 bases between the two germline ends. This CDR3 region has 14 residues. The CDR3 DNA sequence: TGTGCCAGCAGCTTACCACTAAACGGGATGTCGTATTTCTTC. This gives the protein CASSLPLNGMSYFF. The variable domain in full, with the rest retrieved from reference TRBV7-2 and TRBJ2-1, is GAGVSQSPSNKVTEKGKDVELRCDPISGHTALYWYRQSLGQGLEFLIYFQGNSAPDKSGLPSDRFSAERTGGSVSTLTIQRTQQEDSAVYLCASSLPLNGMSYFFGPGTRLTVL.

J is TRBJ2-2 and V is TRBV19, with a weak D call TRBD2 (5 bases). Germline CDR1 LNHDA, CDR2 SQIVND (reference sequence). CDR3 length: 16 residues. The V end was cut by 7 bases, the J end by 0 bases, with 15 bases between. The CDR3 loop reads CASTRGPEANTGELFF. The DNA of the CDR3 is TGTGCCAGTACCCGAGGGCCGGAGGCGAACACCGGGGAGCTGTTTTTT.

The J gene is TRBJ1-1, the V gene TRBV6-5; the match to TRBD1 covers 8 bases. CDR1 and CDR2 from the germline V gene are MNHEY and SVGAGI. Trimming removed 7 bases from V and 5 bases from J; junction bases left unmatched: 6. This CDR3 is built from 13 residues. The CDR3 DNA is TGTGCCAGCATCCAGGGGGCTTTAACTGAAGCTTTCTTT. This translates into CASIQGALTEAFF.

This chain joins TRBV18 and TRBJ2-1; 10 nucleotides line up with TRBD2. CDR1 and CDR2 from the germline V gene are KGHSH and LQKENI. The CDR3 is made up of 17 amino acids. Trimming cost V 3 bases and J 4 bases; bases outside gene matches: 9. CDR3 sequence: CASSPPTSGLNYNEQFF. The CDR3 DNA sequence: TGTGCCAGCTCACCCCCGACTAGCGGGTTGAATTACAATGAGCAGTTCTTC.

The gene calls are TRBV28 and TRBJ1-1; D might be TRBD1 (5 bases). V gave up 8 bases and J gave up 5 bases, with 12 bases separating them. The CDR3 is 12 amino acids. Germline CDR1 and CDR2: MDHEN and SYDVKM. CDR3 protein: CASATKGTEAFF. In DNA form, the CDR3 reads TGTGCCAGCGCCACCAAGGGGACTGAAGCTTTCTTT.

The V and J genes are TRBV18 and TRBJ1-5; D might be TRBD1 (6 bases). Per germline, CDR1 KGHSH and CDR2 LQKENI. Trimming removed 5 bases from V and 3 bases from J, with 11 bases in between. The CDR3 has 14 amino acids. The CDR3 DNA is TGTGCCAGCTCAGGTCGACAGGACAATCAGCCCCAGCATTTT. It is translated as CASSGRQDNQPQHF.

The rearrangement uses TRBV6-1 and TRBJ2-2, with D possibly matching TRBD2 (5 bases). Germline V gene sequence: CDR1 MNHNS, CDR2 SASEGT. This CDR3 has 16 amino acids. V lost 0 bases and J 7 bases, leaving 15 bases between the germline ends. The CDR3 reads CASSEAVGVQHGELFF. The CDR3 DNA reads TGTGCCAGCAGTGAAGCTGTCGGGGTTCAGCACGGGGAGCTGTTTTTT.

The chain uses TRBV27 and TRBJ2-2; maybe TRBD2 (5 bases). This CDR3 is 14 amino acids long. V was pared by 7 bases and J by 1 base, with 10 bases between. CDR1 and CDR2 (germline): MNHEY, SMNVEV (reference sequence). The CDR3 protein is CASKVLGNTGELFF. In DNA, the CDR3 is TGTGCCAGCAAGGTACTAGGGAACACCGGGGAGCTGTTTTTT.

The chain has TRBV7-2 and TRBJ2-7; 7 bases fit TRBD2. V lost 5 bases to trimming and J lost 7 bases; unmatched junction nucleotides: 8. This CDR3 has 13 residues. Germline CDR1 SGHTA, CDR2 FQGNSA. CDR3 bases: TGTGCCAGCAGCCCCCGGGGAGGGCGGGAGCAGTACGTC. Amino acid sequence: CASSPRGGREQYV.

V gene TRBV28 combines with J gene TRBJ1-5; 7 positions match TRBD1. The CDR3 sequence is 14 residues long. Trimming cost V 8 bases and J 5 bases; bases outside gene matches: 9. Germline V gene sequence: CDR1 MDHEN, CDR2 SYDVKM. In DNA form, the CDR3 reads TGTGCCAGCGGACTGACAGGGAGACATCAGCCCCAGCATTTT. This codes for CASGLTGRHQPQHF. Full variable domain (rest looked up from reference TRBV28 and TRBJ1-5): DVKVTQSSRYLVKRTGEKVFLECVQDMDHENMFWYRQDPGLGLRLIYFSYDVKMKEKGDIPEGYSVSREKKERFSLILESASTNQTSMYLCASGLTGRHQPQHFGDGTRLSIL.

J is TRBJ1-2 and V is TRBV7-9; perhaps TRBD1 as D (6 bases). There are 12 residues in the CDR3. Germline lookup yields CDR1 SEHNR and CDR2 FQNEAQ (reference sequence). V gave up 5 bases and J gave up 5 bases, with 9 bases separating them. CDR3 DNA: TGTGCCAGCAGCCCTGGACAGTATGGCTACACCTTC. This codes for CASSPGQYGYTF.

V is TRBV28 and J is TRBJ1-1; perhaps TRBD1 as D (5 bases). Germline loops: CDR1 MDHEN, CDR2 SYDVKM. Trimming pared 3 bases from V and 8 bases from J, leaving 7 bases between. The CDR3 spans 11 residues. CDR3 sequence reads: CASSLGQEAFF. Written as DNA, the CDR3 is TGTGCCAGCAGTTTGGGGCAGGAAGCTTTCTTT.

The rearrangement links TRBV27 to TRBJ2-1; D is possibly TRBD2 (6 bases). Germline values: CDR1 MNHEY, CDR2 SMNVEV (reference sequence). This CDR3 contains 16 residues. V was clipped by 4 bases and J by 0 bases, with 13 bases between them. The DNA of the CDR3 is TGTGCCAGCAGTTCCACGGAGGGCCCCTCCTACAATGAGCAGTTCTTC. Translation: CASSSTEGPSYNEQFF.

CDR3 bases: TGTGCCAGCAGCTCCTCATCTCGGTCGGGGAATTCACCCCTCCACTTT. It yields the protein CASSSSSRSGNSPLHF. The chain employs TRBV11-2 and TRBJ1-6; D gene uncertain. CDR3 length: 16 amino acids. Trimming took 4 bases from V and 7 from J, leaving 17 bases between them. Germline V gives CDR1 SGHAT, CDR2 FQNNGV.